This TCR beta chain was found in a study of PD-1 blockade in mismatch repair-deficient tumors. Produced via immunoSEQ multiplex PCR; TCRdb's table is partial and in-frame only. The data show roughly 79,000 clones, roughly 80% seen once. Trimming shortened V by 3 bases and J by 7 bases, and 10 bases separated the two germline ends. Germline V gene sequence: CDR1 LGHNA, CDR2 YNFKEQ. CDR3 length: 13 amino acids. The rearrangement uses TRBV4-2 and TRBJ2-1; the D gene is possibly TRBD2 (5 bases). The specimen comprised peripheral blood, sampled 44 weeks after starting pembrolizumab. The receptor's source is an adult with mismatch repair-deficient cancer. Here the CDR3 DNA reads TGTGCCAGCAGCCAGAACCGGGGAAATGAGCAGTTCTTC. This encodes CASSQNRGNEQFF.